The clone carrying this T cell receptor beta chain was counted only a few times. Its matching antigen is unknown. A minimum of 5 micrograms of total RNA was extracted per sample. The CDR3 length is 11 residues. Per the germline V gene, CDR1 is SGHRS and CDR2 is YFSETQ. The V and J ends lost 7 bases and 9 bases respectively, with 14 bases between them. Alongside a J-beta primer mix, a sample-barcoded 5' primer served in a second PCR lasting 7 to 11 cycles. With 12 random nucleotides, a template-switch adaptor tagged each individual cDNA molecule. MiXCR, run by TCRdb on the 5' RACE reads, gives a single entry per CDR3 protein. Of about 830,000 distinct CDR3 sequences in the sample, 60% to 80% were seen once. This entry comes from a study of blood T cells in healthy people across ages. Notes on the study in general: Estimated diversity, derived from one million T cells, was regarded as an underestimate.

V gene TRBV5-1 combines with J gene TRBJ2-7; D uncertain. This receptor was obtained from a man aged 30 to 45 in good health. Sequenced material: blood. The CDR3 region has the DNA TGCGCCAGCTCTTCAGATACGGGGCAGTACTTC. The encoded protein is CASSSDTGQYF.